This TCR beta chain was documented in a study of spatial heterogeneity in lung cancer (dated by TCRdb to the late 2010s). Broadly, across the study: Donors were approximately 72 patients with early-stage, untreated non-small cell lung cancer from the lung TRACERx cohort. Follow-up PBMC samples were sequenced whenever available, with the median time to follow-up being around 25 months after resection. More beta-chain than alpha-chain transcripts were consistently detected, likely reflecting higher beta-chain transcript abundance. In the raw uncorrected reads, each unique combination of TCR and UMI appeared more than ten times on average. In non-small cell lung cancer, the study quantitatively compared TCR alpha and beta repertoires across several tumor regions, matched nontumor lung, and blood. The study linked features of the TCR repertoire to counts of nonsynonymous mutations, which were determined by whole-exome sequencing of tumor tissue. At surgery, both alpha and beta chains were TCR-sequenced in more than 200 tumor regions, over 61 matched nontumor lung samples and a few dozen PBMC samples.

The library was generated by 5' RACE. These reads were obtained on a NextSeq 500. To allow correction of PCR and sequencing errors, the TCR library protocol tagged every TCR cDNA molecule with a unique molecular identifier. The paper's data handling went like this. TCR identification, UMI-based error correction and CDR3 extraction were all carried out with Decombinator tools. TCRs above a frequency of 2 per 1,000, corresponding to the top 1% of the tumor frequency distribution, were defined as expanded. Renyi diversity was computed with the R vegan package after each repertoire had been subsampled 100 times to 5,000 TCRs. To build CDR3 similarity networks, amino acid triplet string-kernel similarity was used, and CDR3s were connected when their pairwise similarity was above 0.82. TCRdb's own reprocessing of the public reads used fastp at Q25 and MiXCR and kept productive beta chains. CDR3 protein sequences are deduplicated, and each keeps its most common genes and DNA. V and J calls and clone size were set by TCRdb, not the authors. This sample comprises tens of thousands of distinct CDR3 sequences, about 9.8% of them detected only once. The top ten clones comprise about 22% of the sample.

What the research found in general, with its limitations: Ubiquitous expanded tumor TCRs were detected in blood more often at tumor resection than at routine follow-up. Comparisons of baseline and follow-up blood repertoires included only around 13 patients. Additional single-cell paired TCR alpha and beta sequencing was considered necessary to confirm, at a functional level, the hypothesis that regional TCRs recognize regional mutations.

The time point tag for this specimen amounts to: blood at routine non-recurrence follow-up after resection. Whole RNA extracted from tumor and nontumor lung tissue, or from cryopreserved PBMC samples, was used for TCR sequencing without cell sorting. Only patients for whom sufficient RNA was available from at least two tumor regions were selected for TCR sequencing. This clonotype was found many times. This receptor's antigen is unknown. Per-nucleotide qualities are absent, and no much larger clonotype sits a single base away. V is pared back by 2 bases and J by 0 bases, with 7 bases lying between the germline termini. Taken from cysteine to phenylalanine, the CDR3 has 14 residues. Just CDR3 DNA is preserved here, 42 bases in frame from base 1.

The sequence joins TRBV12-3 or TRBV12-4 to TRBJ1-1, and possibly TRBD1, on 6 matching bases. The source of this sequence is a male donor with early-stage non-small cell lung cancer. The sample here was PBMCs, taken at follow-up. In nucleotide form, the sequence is TGTGCCAGCAGTTTAACAGGGATGAACACTGAAGCTTTCTTT. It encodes CASSLTGMNTEAFF.